The clone carrying this TCR beta chain was seen ten or more times. Its target is not known. RNA transcripts were the source from which TCR beta CDR3 regions were amplified. Scientists carried out first-round RT-PCR using HTBI primers and then a second-round multiplex PCR. TCRdb recomputed calls from the multiplex PCR reads with MiXCR, one row per CDR3 protein. The repertoire holds under 350,000 distinct CDR3 sequences, with 15% to 20% as singletons. The record originates from a study of Graves' ophthalmopathy and Graves' hyperthyroidism. The germline gives CDR1 SEHNR, CDR2 FQNEAQ (reference sequence). There are 15 residues in the CDR3. V dropped 2 bases and J dropped 1 base, with 11 bases sitting between them. Study-wide results and caveats: Both a roughly 68% sensitivity and an approximately 79% specificity characterized the model's predictions of ophthalmopathy progression.

V and J are TRBV7-9 and TRBJ1-1; maybe TRBD1 (5 bases). The source of this sequence is an adult man with Graves' ophthalmopathy. Sequenced sample: peripheral blood. CDR3 DNA sequence: TGTGCCAGCAGCTTACTCTCAGGGACGAACACTGAAGCTTTCTTT. Its translation: CASSLLSGTNTEAFF. Together with reference TRBV7-9 and TRBJ1-1, the CDR3 gives the full variable domain: DTGVSQNPRHKITKRGQNVTFRCDPISEHNRLYWYRQTLGQGPEFLTYFQNEAQLEKSRLLSDRFSAERPKGSFSTLEIQRTEQGDSAMYLCASSLLSGTNTEAFFGQGTRLTVV.